The 3 T cell receptor beta chains in this list originate from one sample, sequenced in a study of T cell repertoires in cytomegalovirus infection. These receptors have no known antigen. Using its own MiXCR run on the reads, TCRdb lists one record per CDR3 protein. This sample has hundreds of thousands of distinct CDR3 sequences; 30% to 35% occur once, and the top ten carry over 15%. Specimen: cultured PBMCs, collected from culture after CMV antigen stimulation. Receptor source: a human donor in good health (CMV status not recorded). Some clones in this sample may be carry-over from other donors' samples.

This clonotype has only a few counts. The chain has TRBV9 and TRBJ1-3; D remains unclear. This CDR3 has 14 amino acids. V was cut by 0 bases and J by 7 bases, with 11 bases left in between. CDR1 and CDR2 (germline): SGDLS, YYNGEE. The DNA of the CDR3 is TGTGCCAGCAGCGTAGACCCCTCATTGAACACCATATATTTT. As protein: CASSVDPSLNTIYF.

This clonotype was observed a few times. This chain links TRBV7-6 with TRBJ2-3; D ambiguous. The CDR3 length is 11 residues. CDR1 and CDR2 from the germline V gene are SGHVS and FNYEAQ. The V gene lost 5 bases and the J gene lost 8 bases, with 8 bases spanning the gap. In DNA form, the CDR3 reads TGTGCCAGCAGCCGAGGCGGTACGCAGTATTTT. Translated: CASSRGGTQYF.

This clonotype was picked up one time. The chain couples TRBV28 to TRBJ2-1, with 11 bases aligning to TRBD2. Germline CDR1 MDHEN, CDR2 SYDVKM. Trimming took 4 bases from V and 6 from J; bases not matched to a gene: 8. This CDR3 is built from 16 residues. The CDR3 DNA reads as TGTGCCAGCAGTTCTCCCGGGACTAGCGGACTCAATGAGCAGTTCTTC. Amino acid sequence: CASSSPGTSGLNEQFF.